The 4 T cell receptor beta chains below come from one sample, sequenced in a study of T cells after yellow fever vaccination. TCRdb redid the calling of the 5' RACE reads with MiXCR, one entry per CDR3 protein. The sample yields about 74,000 distinct CDR3 sequences, roughly 7.4% seen once. Sequencing used CD8+ T cells sorted from PBMCs, obtained 5 days after the first yellow fever vaccination. These receptor sequences come from a man younger than 35 who received the YFV17D yellow fever vaccine.

This clonotype occurred a few times. The V call is TRBV12-3 or TRBV12-4, the J call TRBJ2-1; possible D gene TRBD1, 6 bases. The V and J ends lost 5 bases and 3 bases respectively, with 17 bases between them. CDR3 length equals 16 residues. Written as DNA, the CDR3 is TGTGCCAGCAGTCCCCAGGGACATAGCCTCTACAATGAGCAGTTCTTC. Translation gives CASSPQGHSLYNEQFF.

This clonotype was detected a few times. In DNA form, the CDR3 reads TGTGCCAGCAGCTTCTCAGGCCAAGGGAGGGAGACCCAGTACTTC. Translated, it gives CASSFSGQGRETQYF. V and J are TRBV7-9 and TRBJ2-5; the D gene is possibly TRBD2 (6 bases). The V gene's germline CDR1 is SEHNR and CDR2 FQNEAQ (reference sequence). The CDR3 sequence is 15 residues long. With 3 bases removed from V and 5 bases from J, the gap between germline ends came to 16 bases.

Ten or more counts support this clonotype. This chain connects TRBV11-1 to TRBJ2-5; 10 bases agree with TRBD1. V lost 0 bases to trimming and J lost 2 bases; unmatched junction nucleotides: 18. Per germline, CDR1 SGHAT and CDR2 FQDESV (reference sequence). CDR3 length: 21 amino acids. CDR3 sequence (DNA): TGTGCCAGCAGCTTAGCCCGGGACAGGGGAAGGGATTCAGGTTGGCAAGAGACCCAGTACTTC. It codes for CASSLARDRGRDSGWQETQYF.

This chain uses TRBV24-1 with TRBJ2-1; D not certain. The V end was cut by 3 bases, the J end by 4 bases, with 15 bases between. The CDR3 has 16 residues. Germline V lookup: CDR1 KGHDR, CDR2 SFDVKD. The CDR3 DNA sequence: TGTGCCACCAGTGATGCCCAGCGAAATGCTTACAATGAGCAGTTCTTC. This encodes CATSDAQRNAYNEQFF.